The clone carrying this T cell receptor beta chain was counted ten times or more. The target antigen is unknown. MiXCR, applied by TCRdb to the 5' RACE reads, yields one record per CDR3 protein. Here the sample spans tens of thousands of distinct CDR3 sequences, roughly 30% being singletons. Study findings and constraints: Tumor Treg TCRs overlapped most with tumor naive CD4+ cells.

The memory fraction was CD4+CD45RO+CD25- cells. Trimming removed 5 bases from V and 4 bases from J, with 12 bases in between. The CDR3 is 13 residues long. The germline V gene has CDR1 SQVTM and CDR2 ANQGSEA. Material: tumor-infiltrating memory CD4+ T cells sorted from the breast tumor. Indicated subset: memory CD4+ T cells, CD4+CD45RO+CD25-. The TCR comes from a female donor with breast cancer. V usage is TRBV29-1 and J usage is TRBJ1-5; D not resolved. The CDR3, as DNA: TGCAGCGTTCCCCGGGCCCCTAATCAGCCCCAGCATTTT. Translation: CSVPRAPNQPQHF.